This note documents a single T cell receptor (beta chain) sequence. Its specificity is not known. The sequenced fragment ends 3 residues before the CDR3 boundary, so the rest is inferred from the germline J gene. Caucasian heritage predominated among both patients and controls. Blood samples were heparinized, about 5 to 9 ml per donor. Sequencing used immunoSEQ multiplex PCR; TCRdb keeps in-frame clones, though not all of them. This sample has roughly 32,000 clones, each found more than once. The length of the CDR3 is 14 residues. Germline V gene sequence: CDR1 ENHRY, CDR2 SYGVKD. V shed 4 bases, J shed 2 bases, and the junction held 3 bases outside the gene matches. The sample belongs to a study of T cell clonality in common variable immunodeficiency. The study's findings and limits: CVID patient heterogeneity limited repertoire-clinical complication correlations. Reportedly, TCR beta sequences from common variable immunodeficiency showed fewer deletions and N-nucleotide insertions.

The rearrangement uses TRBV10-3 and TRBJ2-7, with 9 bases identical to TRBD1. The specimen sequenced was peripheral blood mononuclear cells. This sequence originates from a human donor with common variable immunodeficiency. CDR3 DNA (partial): TGTGCCATCAGTGTCGGGACAGGGCCCTACGAG. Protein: CAISVGTGPYE. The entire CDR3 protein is CAISVGTGPYEQYF.